This T cell receptor (beta chain) was sequenced during a study of T cells in Graves' hyperthyroidism and ophthalmopathy. Overall study results and limits: Most clonotypes that expanded in the thyroid above 0.001 also showed up in blood.

Investigators excluded patients with uncontrolled infection, other autoimmune disease, pregnancy or lactation. This clonotype was observed at least ten times. The antigen is not known. This CDR3 region has 12 residues. The V end lost 7 bases, the J end lost 2 bases, and 8 bases lay between the germline ends. Germline V lookup: CDR1 MDHEN, CDR2 SYDVKM. Amplification yielded TCR beta CDR3 regions, with RNA transcripts as the source. When the TCR CDR3 underwent first-round RT-PCR, the HTBI primer set was used. TCRdb recomputed calls from the multiplex PCR reads with MiXCR, one row per CDR3 protein. The table includes 300,000 or so distinct CDR3 sequences, over 15% detected once.

This sequence joins TRBV28 and TRBJ1-1; no clear D. Sequences were obtained from blood. This sequence originates from a man younger than 40 with Graves' hyperthyroidism. In DNA form, the CDR3 reads TGTGCCAGCATGGCCTTTAACACTGAAGCTTTCTTT. This gives the protein CASMAFNTEAFF.